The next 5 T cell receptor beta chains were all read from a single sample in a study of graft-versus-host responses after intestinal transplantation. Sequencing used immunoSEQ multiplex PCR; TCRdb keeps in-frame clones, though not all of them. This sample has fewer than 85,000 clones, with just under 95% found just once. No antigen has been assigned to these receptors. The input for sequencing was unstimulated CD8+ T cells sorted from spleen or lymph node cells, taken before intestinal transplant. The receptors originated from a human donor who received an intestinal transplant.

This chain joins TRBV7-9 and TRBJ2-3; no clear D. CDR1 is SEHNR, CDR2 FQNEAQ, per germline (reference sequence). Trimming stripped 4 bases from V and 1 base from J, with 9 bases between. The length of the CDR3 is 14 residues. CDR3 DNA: TGTGCCAGCAGCTACGTTCTGGGCACAGATACGCAGTATTTT. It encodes CASSYVLGTDTQYF.

The DNA for the CDR3 is TGCGCCAGCAGCCAATGGGGTAACGAAGCTTATCAGCCCCAGCATTTT. It translates to CASSQWGNEAYQPQHF. The V call is TRBV4-1, the J call TRBJ1-5; D is unresolved. Looked up from germline, CDR1 is MGHRA and CDR2 is YSYEKL. The V end was cut by 2 bases, the J end by 5 bases, with 16 bases between. The CDR3 is 16 residues long.

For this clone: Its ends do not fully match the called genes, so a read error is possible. The CDR3 reads CASSPQVPGPSPF. In DNA form, the CDR3 reads TGTGCCAGCAGTCCCCAAGTGCCGGGACCCTCCCCTTTC. V gene TRBV11-3 combines with J gene TRBJ1-2; weak D call: TRBD1 (5 bases). There are 13 residues in the CDR3. CDR1 and CDR2 from the germline V gene are SGHNT and YENEEA.

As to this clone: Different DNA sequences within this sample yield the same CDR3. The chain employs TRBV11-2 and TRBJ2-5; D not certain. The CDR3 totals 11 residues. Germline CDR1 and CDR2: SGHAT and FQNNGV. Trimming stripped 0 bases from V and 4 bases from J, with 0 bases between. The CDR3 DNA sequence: TGTGCCAGCAGCTTAGAAGAGACCCAGTACTTC. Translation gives CASSLEETQYF.

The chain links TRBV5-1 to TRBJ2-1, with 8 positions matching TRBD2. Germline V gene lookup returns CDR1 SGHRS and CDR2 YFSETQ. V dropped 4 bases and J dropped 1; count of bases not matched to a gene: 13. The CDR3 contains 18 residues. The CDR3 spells CASSMSGGRSLSYNEQFF. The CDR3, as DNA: TGCGCCAGCAGCATGAGTGGCGGGAGGTCCTTATCCTACAATGAGCAGTTCTTC.